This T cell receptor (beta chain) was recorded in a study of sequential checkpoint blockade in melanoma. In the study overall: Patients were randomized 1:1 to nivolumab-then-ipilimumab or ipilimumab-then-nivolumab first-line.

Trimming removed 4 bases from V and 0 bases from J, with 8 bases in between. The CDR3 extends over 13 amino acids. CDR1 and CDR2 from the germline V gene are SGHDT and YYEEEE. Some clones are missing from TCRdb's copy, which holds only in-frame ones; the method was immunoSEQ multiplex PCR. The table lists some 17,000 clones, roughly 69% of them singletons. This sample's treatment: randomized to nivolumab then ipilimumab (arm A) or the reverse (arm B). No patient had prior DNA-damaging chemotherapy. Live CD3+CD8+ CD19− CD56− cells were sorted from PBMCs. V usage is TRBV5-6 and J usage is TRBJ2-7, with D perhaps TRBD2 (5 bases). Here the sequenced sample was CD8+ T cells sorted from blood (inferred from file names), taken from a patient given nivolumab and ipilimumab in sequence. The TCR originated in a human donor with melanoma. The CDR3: CASSPGISYEQYF. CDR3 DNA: TGTGCCAGCAGCCCCGGGATCTCCTACGAGCAGTACTTC.